A single TCR beta chain is shown here with its context. These data originate in a study of PD-1 and CTLA-4 blockade in melanoma. The table came from immunoSEQ multiplex PCR; TCRdb's copy has only in-frame clones and leaves some out. The sample has more than 9,000 clones; roughly 82% are singletons. From germline, CDR1 is GTSNPN and CDR2 SVGIG (reference sequence). CDR3 length equals 15 residues. With 2 bases clipped from V and 7 bases from J, the junction kept 9 bases outside the gene matches. The source of this sequence is a human donor with melanoma. The sequencing here drew on CD8+ T cells from peripheral blood, taken from a patient given anti-PD-1 treatment. The gene calls are TRBV30 and TRBJ2-1; 9 bases agree with TRBD2. The CDR3 sequence: CAWSIAGGLWNEQFF. Here the CDR3 DNA reads TGTGCCTGGAGTATTGCGGGGGGGCTATGGAATGAGCAGTTCTTC.